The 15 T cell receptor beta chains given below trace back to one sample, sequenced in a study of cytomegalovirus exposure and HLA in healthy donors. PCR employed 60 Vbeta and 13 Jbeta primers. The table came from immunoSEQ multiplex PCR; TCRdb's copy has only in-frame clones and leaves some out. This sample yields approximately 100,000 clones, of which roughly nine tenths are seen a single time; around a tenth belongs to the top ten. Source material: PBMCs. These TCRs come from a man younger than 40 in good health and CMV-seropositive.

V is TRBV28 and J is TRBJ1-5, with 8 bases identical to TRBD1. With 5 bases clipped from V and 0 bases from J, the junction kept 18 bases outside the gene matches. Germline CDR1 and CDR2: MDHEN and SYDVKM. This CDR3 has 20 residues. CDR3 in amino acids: CASSPRWTGKRGYSNQPQHF. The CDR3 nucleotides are TGTGCCAGCAGTCCCCGATGGACAGGGAAGAGGGGTTATAGCAATCAGCCCCAGCATTTT.

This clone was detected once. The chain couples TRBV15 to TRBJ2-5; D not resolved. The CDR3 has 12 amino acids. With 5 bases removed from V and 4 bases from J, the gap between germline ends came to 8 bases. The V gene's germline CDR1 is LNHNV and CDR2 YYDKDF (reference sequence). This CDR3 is CATSSYRETQYF. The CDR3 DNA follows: TGTGCCACCAGCTCCTATAGAGAGACCCAGTACTTC.

Here the CDR3 DNA reads TGTGCCAGCAGCCGCGGGACTAGCGGGACTTGGGAGCAGTTCTTC. Protein: CASSRGTSGTWEQFF. V is TRBV14 and J is TRBJ2-1; 13 nucleotides match TRBD2. Germline V gives CDR1 SGHDN, CDR2 FVKESK. The CDR3 runs to 15 residues. V lost 4 bases and J lost 10; bases outside the gene matches: 7.

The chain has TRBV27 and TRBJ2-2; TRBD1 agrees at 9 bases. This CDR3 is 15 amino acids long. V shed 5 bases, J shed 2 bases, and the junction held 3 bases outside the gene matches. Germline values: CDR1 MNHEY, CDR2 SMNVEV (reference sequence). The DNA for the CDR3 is TGTGCCAGCAGTGGGGACAGGGTAAACACCGGGGAGCTGTTTTTT. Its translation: CASSGDRVNTGELFF.

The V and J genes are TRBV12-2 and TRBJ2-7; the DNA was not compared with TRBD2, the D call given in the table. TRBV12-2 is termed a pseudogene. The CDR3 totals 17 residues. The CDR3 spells CASRFFLAGLSFRGQYF. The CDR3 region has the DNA TGTGCAAGTCGCTTCTTCCTAGCGGGACTTTCCTTTCGGGGGCAGTACTTC.

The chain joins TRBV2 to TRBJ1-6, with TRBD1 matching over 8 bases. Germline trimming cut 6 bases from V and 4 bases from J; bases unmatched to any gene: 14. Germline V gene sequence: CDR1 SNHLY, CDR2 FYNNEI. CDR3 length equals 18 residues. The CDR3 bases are TGTGCCAGCAGGCTCCCTCCGGGACAGGCTTATTATAATTCACCCCTCCACTTT. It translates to CASRLPPGQAYYNSPLHF.

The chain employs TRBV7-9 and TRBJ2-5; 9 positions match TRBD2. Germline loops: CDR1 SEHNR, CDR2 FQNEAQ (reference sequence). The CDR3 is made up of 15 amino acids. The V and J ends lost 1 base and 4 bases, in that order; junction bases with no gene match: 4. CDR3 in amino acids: CASSLGLGLAETQYF. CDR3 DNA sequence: TGTGCCAGCAGCTTAGGGTTGGGACTAGCAGAGACCCAGTACTTC.

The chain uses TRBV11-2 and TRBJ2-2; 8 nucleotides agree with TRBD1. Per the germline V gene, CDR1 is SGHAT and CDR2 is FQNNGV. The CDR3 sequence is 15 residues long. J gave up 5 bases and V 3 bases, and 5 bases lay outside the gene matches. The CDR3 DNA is TGTGCCAGCAGCTTGCAGGGGGCGAGGACCGGGGAGCTGTTTTTT. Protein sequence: CASSLQGARTGELFF. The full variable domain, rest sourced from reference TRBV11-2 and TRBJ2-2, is EAGVAQSPRYKIIEKRQSVAFWCNPISGHATLYWYQQILGQGPKLLIQFQNNGVVDDSQLPKDRFSAERLKGVDSTLKIQPAKLEDSAVYLCASSLQGARTGELFFGEGSRLTVL.

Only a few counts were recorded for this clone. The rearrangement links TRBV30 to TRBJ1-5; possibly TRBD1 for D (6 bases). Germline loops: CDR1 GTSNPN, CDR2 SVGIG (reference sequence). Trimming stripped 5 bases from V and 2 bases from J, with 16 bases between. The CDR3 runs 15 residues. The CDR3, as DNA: TGTGCCTGGGGTATTTCAGGGGTTGGCAATCAGCCCCAGCATTTT. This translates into CAWGISGVGNQPQHF.

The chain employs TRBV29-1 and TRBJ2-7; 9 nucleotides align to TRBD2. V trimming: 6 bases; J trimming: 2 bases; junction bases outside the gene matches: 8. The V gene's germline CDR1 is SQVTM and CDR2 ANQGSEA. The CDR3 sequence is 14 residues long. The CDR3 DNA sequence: TGCAGCGTGACACTAGCGGGCAGGCCCTACGAGCAGTACTTC. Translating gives CSVTLAGRPYEQYF.

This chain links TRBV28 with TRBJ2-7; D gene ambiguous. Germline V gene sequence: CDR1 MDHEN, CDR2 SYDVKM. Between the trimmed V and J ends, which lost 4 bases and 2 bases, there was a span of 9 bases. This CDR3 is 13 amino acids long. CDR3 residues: CASSSPPPYEQYF. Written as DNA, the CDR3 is TGTGCCAGCAGTTCCCCCCCTCCCTACGAGCAGTACTTC.

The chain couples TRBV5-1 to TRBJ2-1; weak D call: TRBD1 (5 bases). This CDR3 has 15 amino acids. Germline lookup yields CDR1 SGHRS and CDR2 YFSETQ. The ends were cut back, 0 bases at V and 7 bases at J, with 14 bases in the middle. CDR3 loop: CASSLVQGNGNEQFF. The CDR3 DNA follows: TGCGCCAGCAGCTTGGTGCAGGGAAATGGTAATGAGCAGTTCTTC. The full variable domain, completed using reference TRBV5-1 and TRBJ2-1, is KAGVTQTPRYLIKTRGQQVTLSCSPISGHRSVSWYQQTPGQGLQFLFEYFSETQRNKGNFPGRFSGRQFSNSRSEMNVSTLELGDSALYLCASSLVQGNGNEQFFGPGTRLTVL.

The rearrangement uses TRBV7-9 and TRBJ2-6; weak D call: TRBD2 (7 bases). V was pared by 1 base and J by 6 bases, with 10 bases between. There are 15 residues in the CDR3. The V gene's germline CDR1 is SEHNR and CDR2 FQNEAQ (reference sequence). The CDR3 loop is CASSLGEGEANVLTF. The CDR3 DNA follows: TGTGCCAGCAGCTTAGGGGAGGGGGAGGCCAACGTCCTGACTTTC.

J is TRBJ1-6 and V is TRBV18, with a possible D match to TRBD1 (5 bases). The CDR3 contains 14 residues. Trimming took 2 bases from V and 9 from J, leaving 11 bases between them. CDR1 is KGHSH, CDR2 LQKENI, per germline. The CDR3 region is CASSPENQGSPLHF. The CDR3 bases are TGTGCCAGCTCACCAGAGAACCAGGGTTCACCCCTCCACTTT.

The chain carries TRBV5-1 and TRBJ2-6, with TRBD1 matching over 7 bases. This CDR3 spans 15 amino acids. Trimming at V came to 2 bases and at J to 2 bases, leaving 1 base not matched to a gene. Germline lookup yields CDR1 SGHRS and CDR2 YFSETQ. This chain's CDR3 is CASSFDRAGANVLTF. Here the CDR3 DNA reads TGCGCCAGCAGCTTCGACAGGGCTGGGGCCAACGTCCTGACTTTC. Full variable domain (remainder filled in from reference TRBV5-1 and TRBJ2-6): KAGVTQTPRYLIKTRGQQVTLSCSPISGHRSVSWYQQTPGQGLQFLFEYFSETQRNKGNFPGRFSGRQFSNSRSEMNVSTLELGDSALYLCASSFDRAGANVLTFGAGSRLTVL.